This TCR beta chain is drawn from a study of early T cells in non-severe SARS-CoV-2 infection. Study background: Chains were not paired, and sequencing was done on bulk RNA from unsorted whole blood.

Unique molecular identifiers (one per individual cDNA molecule) were attached. TCRdb called the 5' RACE reads again in MiXCR, with one record for every CDR3 protein. This table holds approximately 48,000 distinct CDR3 sequences, about 9.3% found once. This CDR3 is built from 13 residues. V shed 5 bases, J shed 3 bases, and the junction held 4 bases outside the gene matches. The germline V gene has CDR1 SGHVS and CDR2 FNYEAQ. This clonotype was picked up many times. The V call is TRBV7-6, the J call TRBJ2-7, with 7 bases aligning to TRBD1. The sample taken for sequencing was whole blood. The receptor was derived from an adult who was a healthcare worker with PCR-confirmed SARS-CoV-2 infection or an uninfected control (not recorded which). Here the CDR3 DNA reads TGTGCCAGCAGCCGGGACAGAAACTACGAGCAGTACTTC. It is translated as CASSRDRNYEQYF.